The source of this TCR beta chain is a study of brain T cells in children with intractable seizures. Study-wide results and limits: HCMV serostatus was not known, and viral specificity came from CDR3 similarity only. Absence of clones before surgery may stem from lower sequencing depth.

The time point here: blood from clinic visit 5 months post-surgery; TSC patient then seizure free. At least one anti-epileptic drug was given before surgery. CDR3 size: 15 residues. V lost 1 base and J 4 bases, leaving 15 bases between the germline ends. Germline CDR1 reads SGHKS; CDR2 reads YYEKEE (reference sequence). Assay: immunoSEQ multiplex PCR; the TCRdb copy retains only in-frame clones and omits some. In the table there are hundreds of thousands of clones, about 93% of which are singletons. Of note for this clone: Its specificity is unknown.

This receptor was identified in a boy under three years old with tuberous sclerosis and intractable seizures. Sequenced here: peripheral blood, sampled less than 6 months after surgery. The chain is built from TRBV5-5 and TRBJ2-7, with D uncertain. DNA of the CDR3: TGTGCCAGCAGCTTGATGGGTTGGCTTGGATACGAGCAGTACTTC. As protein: CASSLMGWLGYEQYF. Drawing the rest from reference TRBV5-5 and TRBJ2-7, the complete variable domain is DAGVTQSPTHLIKTRGQQVTLRCSPISGHKSVSWYQQVLGQGPQFIFQYYEKEERGRGNFPDRFSARQFPNYSSELNVNALLLGDSALYLCASSLMGWLGYEQYFGPGTRLTVT.